This T cell receptor beta chain was sequenced for a study of T cell changes during pregnancy in multiple sclerosis (dated by TCRdb to between 2018 and 2020). For context, the study as a whole: The study looked at changes in the T cell repertoire across pregnancy in women with multiple sclerosis.

Library prep was done by the immunoSEQ multiplex PCR assay. The source is immuneACCESS, and TCRdb retained only in-frame sequences with V and J called. Part of the clones is not carried over; for the studies checked, unresolved V genes explain less than half of this, and the remainder is unexplained. The sample profile shows approximately 44,000 clones; just under 95% of them were found once. The ten largest clones capture 0.52% of the sample. Based on the germline V gene (reference sequence), the CDR1 and CDR2 sequences are MNHNY and SVGAGI. At the junction V is shortened by 7 bases and J by 5 bases; bases outside the gene matches: 8. The CDR3 measures 14 amino acids from cysteine to phenylalanine. Just CDR3 DNA is preserved here, 42 bases in frame from base 1. Of note for this clone: It has no known antigen specificity. Nothing much larger sits one base from this clone, and base qualities are not available.

Recombination linked TRBV6-6 to TRBJ2-1; TRBD2 matches 7 bases in the middle. This sample comprised CD4+ T cells from peripheral blood mononuclear cells, obtained in the third trimester of pregnancy. The receptor was derived from a female donor with multiple sclerosis, enrolled in a pregnancy study. The DNA sequence reads TGTGCCAGCACCGGAGCGGGATCTAACAATGAGCAGTTCTTC. This yields the protein CASTGAGSNNEQFF.